This T cell receptor beta chain was identified during a study of blood T cell repertoires in COVID-19 (dated by TCRdb to 2018 to 2020). In the study overall: Samples from collaborators originated in the United States, Italy and Spain and spanned both the acute and convalescent phases of COVID-19. A de-identified subject ID, COVID-19 status, age in years and sex were almost always included in the sample metadata. Where available, HLA class I and class II types were taken from metadata supplied by the sample provider and were not determined by assay-based typing. Samples came from the ongoing ImmuneRACE study (first 160 participants) plus 1,254 subjects from 6 global collaborators. A freely available public database, intended as a resource for researchers studying the immune response to SARS-CoV-2, is where the repertoires were released. The material from the prospective study consisted of cDNA or gDNA derived from T cells, B-cell-depleted T cells, or PBMCs. The dataset comprised deeply sampled blood TCRbeta repertoires from subjects exposed to, actively infected with, or recovered from COVID-19.

One collaborating source in Seattle enrolled patients while the patients were actively infected and followed the patients over time throughout the course of disease. Collaborating institutions collected whole blood in K2EDTA tubes following their own protocols. For TCRbeta analysis, collaborators shipped samples as frozen whole blood, isolated PBMCs, or DNA extracted from either of those sample types. TCRbeta CDR3 regions were amplified from genomic DNA by means of the immunoSEQ Assay, a bias-controlled multiplex PCR. Processing in the source paper ran as follows. Nucleated cell counts per sample were estimated from amplification of reference gene primers within the assay. To quantify the absolute abundance of each unique TCRbeta CDR3 rearrangement, sequence reads were collapsed and filtered. For each sample, productive Simpson clonality was calculated as the square root of Simpson's diversity index across productive rearrangements. As stored in TCRdb, this immuneACCESS dataset retains in-frame rearrangements with V and J assigned. A fraction of the clones does not appear; measured against another copy, unresolved V genes explain less than half of the discrepancy, and the remainder lacks a known reason. V, J and clone size reflect that table, while D and trimming were determined from the DNA. This sample gives roughly 330,000 clones in total; approximately 86% of them show up just once. The ten largest clones represent approximately 9.9% of the sample.

A remark on this clone: It has no known antigen specificity. The sample holds no much larger clone one base away, and base qualities are not on file. In the same sample, other DNA sequences code for this CDR3.

Beyond this particular receptor, the publication reports: The amount of clinical and demographic metadata varied by source and participant and was provided uncurated.

The CDR3 contains 12 residues, cysteine and phenylalanine counted. The sequence is cut down to CDR3 DNA, 36 bases in frame from base 1. The germline V and J ends show losses of 5 bases and 4 bases respectively, and no gene match explains 0 bases of the junction. The chain is assembled from TRBV12-3 or TRBV12-4 and TRBJ1-2, with 8 junctional bases fitting TRBD1. Sequencing was performed on peripheral blood. This receptor was obtained from a young man with COVID-19, enrolled during active disease. The CDR3 reads CASSGTGYGYTF. The DNA sequence is TGTGCCAGCAGTGGGACAGGCTATGGCTACACCTTC.